The 5 T cell receptor beta chains in this list originate from one sample, sequenced in a study of blood T cell repertoires in COVID-19. The table came from immunoSEQ multiplex PCR; TCRdb's copy has only in-frame clones and leaves some out. The table lists about 190,000 clones, roughly 89% of them singletons, with about 7% in the top ten. Sample: peripheral blood. The origin of the receptors is a man aged 35 to 55 with acute or convalescent COVID-19.

The chain carries TRBV18 and TRBJ1-2, with D maybe TRBD1 (5 bases). CDR1 is KGHSH, CDR2 LQKENI, per germline. The CDR3 is 13 amino acids. The V gene lost 3 bases and the J gene lost 3 bases, with 8 bases spanning the gap. For the CDR3, the DNA is TGTGCCAGCTCACCCGGAGGGGACTATGGCTACACCTTC. Translating gives CASSPGGDYGYTF.

The chain employs TRBV5-3 and TRBJ1-1; 7 bases are shared with TRBD1. TRBV5-3 is flagged as an ORF with uncertain function. This CDR3 is built from 14 residues. Trimming took 1 base from V and 7 from J; bases not matched to a gene: 7. CDR3 in amino acids: CARSLIRTGDEAFF. The CDR3 DNA sequence: TGTGCCAGAAGCTTGATAAGGACAGGCGATGAAGCTTTCTTT.

The V and J genes are TRBV9 and TRBJ2-5; weak D call: TRBD1 (6 bases). The CDR3 is 13 residues long. Trimming left V 0 bases short and J 5 bases short, with 8 bases between. Germline CDR1 is SGDLS and CDR2 is YYNGEE. The DNA for the CDR3 is TGTGCCAGCAGCGTAGCAGGGGTTGAGACCCAGTACTTC. It encodes CASSVAGVETQYF. Drawing the rest from reference TRBV9 and TRBJ2-5, the complete variable domain is DSGVTQTPKHLITATGQRVTLRCSPRSGDLSVYWYQQSLDQGLQFLIQYYNGEERAKGNILERFSAQQFPDLHSELNLSSLELGDSALYFCASSVAGVETQYFGPGTRLLVL.

This clone was picked up one time. The chain is built from TRBV1 and TRBJ2-1; TRBD2 reflects the table's D call only, with no check against the DNA. TRBV1 is designated a pseudogene. This CDR3 is 20 amino acids long. In DNA, the CDR3 is TGCACCAGCAGCTCAGCCGGGACTAGCGGGGGGGCCCACTCCTACAATGAGCAGTTCTTC. It codes for CTSSSAGTSGGAHSYNEQFF.

The chain carries TRBV18 and TRBJ2-1; TRBD2 agrees at 15 bases. This CDR3 has 17 residues. CDR1 is KGHSH, CDR2 LQKENI, per germline. V was clipped by 2 bases and J by 4 bases; unmatched bases: 3. The CDR3 DNA reads TGTGCCAGCTCACCAATTGGGACTAGCGGGGGGTACAATGAGCAGTTCTTC. Translated, it gives CASSPIGTSGGYNEQFF.